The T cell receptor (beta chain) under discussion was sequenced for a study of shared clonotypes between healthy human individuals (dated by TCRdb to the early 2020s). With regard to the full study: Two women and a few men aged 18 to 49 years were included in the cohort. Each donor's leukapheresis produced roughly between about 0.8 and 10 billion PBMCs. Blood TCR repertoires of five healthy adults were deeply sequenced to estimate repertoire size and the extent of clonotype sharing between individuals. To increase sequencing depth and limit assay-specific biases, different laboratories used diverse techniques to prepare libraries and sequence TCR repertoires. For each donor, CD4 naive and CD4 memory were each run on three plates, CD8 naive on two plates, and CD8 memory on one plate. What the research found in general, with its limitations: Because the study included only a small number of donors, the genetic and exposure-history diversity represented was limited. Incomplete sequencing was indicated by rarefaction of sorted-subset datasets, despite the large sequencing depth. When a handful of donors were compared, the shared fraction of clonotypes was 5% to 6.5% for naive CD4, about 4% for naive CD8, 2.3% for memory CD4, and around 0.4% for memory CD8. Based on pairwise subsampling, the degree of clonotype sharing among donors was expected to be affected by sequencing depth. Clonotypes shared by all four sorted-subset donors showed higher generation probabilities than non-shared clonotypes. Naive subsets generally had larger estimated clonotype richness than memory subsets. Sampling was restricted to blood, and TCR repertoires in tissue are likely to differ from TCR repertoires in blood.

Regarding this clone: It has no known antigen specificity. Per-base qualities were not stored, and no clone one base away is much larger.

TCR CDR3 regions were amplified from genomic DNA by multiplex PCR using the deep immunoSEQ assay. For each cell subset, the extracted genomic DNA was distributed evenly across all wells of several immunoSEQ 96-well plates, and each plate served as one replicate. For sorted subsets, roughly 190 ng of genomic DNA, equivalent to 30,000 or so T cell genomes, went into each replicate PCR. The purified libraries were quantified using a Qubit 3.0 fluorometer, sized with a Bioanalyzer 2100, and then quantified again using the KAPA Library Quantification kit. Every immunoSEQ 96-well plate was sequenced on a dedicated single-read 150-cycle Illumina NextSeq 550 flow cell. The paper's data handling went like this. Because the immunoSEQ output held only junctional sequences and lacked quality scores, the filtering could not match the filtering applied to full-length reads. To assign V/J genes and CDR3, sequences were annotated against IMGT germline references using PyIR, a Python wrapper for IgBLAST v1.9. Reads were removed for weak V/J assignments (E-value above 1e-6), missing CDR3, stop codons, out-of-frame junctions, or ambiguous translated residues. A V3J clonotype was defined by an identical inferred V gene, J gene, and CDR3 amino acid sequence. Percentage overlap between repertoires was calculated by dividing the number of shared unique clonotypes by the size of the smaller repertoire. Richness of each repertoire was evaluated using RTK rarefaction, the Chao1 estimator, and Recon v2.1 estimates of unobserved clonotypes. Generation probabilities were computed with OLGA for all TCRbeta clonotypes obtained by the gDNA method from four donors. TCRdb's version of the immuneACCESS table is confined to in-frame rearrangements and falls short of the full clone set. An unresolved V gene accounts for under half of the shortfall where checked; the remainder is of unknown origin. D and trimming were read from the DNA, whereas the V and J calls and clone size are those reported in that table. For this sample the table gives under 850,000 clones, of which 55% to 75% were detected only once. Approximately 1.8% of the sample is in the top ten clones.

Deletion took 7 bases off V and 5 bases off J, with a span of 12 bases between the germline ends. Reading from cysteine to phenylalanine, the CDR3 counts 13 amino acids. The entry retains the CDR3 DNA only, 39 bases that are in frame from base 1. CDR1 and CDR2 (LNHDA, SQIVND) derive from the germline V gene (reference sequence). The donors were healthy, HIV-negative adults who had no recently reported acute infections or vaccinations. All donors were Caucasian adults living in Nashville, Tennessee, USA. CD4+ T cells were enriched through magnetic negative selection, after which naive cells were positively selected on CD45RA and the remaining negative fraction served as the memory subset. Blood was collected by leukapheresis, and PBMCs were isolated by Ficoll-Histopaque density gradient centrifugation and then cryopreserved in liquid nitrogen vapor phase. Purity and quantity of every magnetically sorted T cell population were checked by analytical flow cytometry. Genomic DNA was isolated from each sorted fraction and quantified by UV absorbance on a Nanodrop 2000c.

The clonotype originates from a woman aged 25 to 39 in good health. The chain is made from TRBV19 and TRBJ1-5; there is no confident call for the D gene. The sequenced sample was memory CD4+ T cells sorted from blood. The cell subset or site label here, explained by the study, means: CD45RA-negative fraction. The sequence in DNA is TGTGCCAGTAAGAGGGTTTGGGATCAGCCCCAGCATTTT. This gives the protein CASKRVWDQPQHF.